These 26 T cell receptor beta chains were all obtained from the same sample, sequenced in a study of T cell responses to AZD1222 COVID-19 vaccine. Data came from immunoSEQ multiplex PCR; TCRdb stores just in-frame clones and leaves some out. The sample contains 120,000 to 150,000 clones, roughly nine tenths of which appear only once. The sample consisted of peripheral blood, taken 28 days after the second AZD1222 dose. The receptors come from an adult who received the AZD1222 COVID-19 vaccine.

J is TRBJ1-2 and V is TRBV5-4; D call uncertain. Germline CDR1 reads SGHNT; CDR2 reads YYREEE (reference sequence). CDR3 length: 13 amino acids. Trimming shortened V by 4 bases and J by 3 bases, and 10 bases separated the two germline ends. The DNA of the CDR3 is TGTGCCAGCAGCCCTGGGAGGTACTATGGCTACACCTTC. This gives the protein CASSPGRYYGYTF.

J is TRBJ1-2 and V is TRBV6-5; D gene uncertain. The ends were cut back, 6 bases at V and 2 bases at J, with 16 bases in the middle. The germline CDR1 and CDR2 sequences are MNHEY and SVGAGI. CDR3 size: 15 residues. CDR3 residues: CASSSQVPGNYGYTF. The DNA for the CDR3 is TGTGCCAGCAGCAGCCAGGTCCCCGGCAACTATGGCTACACCTTC.

The rearrangement joins TRBV19 to TRBJ1-5; tentative D call: TRBD1 (5 bases). This CDR3 region has 15 residues. From germline, CDR1 is LNHDA and CDR2 SQIVND (reference sequence). V was cut by 7 bases and J by 6 bases, with 19 bases left in between. The CDR3 loop reads CASNFQLGGAQPQHF. The DNA of the CDR3 is TGTGCCAGTAATTTCCAGTTAGGAGGGGCTCAGCCCCAGCATTTT.

The V call is TRBV5-6, the J call TRBJ1-3; TRBD1 might be the D (5 bases). Looked up from germline, CDR1 is SGHDT and CDR2 is YYEEEE. The CDR3 has 15 amino acids. V was cut by 6 bases and J by 3 bases, with 16 bases left in between. The CDR3 loop is CASNWGRGSGNTIYF. The CDR3 coding sequence is TGTGCCAGCAACTGGGGCCGGGGGAGTGGAAACACCATATATTTT.

The V and J genes are TRBV9 and TRBJ1-6, with D possibly TRBD1 on 6 matching bases. V was shortened by 4 bases and J by 11 bases, with 13 bases between the two germline ends. This CDR3 comprises 13 residues. Germline V gives CDR1 SGDLS, CDR2 YYNGEE. The CDR3 coding sequence is TGTGCCAGCAGCCCGAGGGGGGGACCACCCCTCCACTTT. This translates into CASSPRGGPPLHF. Full variable domain (missing parts from reference TRBV9 and TRBJ1-6): DSGVTQTPKHLITATGQRVTLRCSPRSGDLSVYWYQQSLDQGLQFLIQYYNGEERAKGNILERFSAQQFPDLHSELNLSSLELGDSALYFCASSPRGGPPLHFGNGTRLTVT.

This clone has a single count. The chain uses TRBV9 and TRBJ1-6; D perhaps matches TRBD1 (6 bases). The CDR3 covers 15 residues. The V end was cut by 3 bases, the J end by 4 bases, with 11 bases between. CDR1 and CDR2 (germline): SGDLS, YYNGEE. This CDR3 is CASSAPGEYNSPLHF. The CDR3 DNA follows: TGTGCCAGCAGCGCCCCAGGGGAGTATAATTCACCCCTCCACTTT.

The chain links TRBV27 to TRBJ1-6; no reliable D call. The V end was cut by 3 bases, the J end by 3 bases, with 3 bases between. This CDR3 contains 13 residues. CDR1 and CDR2 from the germline V gene are MNHEY and SMNVEV (reference sequence). CDR3 loop: CASSFGYNSPLHF. In DNA, the CDR3 is TGTGCCAGCAGTTTCGGCTATAATTCACCCCTCCACTTT.

In the case of this clone: A read error may produce the germline difference seen at one junction end. The chain carries TRBV27 and TRBJ2-2; TRBD2 might be the D (5 bases). In germline, CDR1 is MNHEY, CDR2 SMNVEV (reference sequence). This CDR3 is built from 13 residues. CDR3 loop: CASSPGSRRGAVF. CDR3 in DNA: TGTGCCAGCAGCCCGGGTTCGCGCCGGGGAGCTGTTTTT.

This sequence joins TRBV16 and TRBJ2-7; D might be TRBD1 or TRBD2, each matching 5 bases. From germline, CDR1 is KGHSY and CDR2 FQNENV. The CDR3 contains 17 residues. The V end lost 4 bases, the J end lost 5 bases, and 24 bases lay between the germline ends. CDR3 DNA sequence: TGTGCCAGCAGCCCTGATCGTTACCCGGGACCTTGGGACGAGCAGTACTTC. The encoded protein is CASSPDRYPGPWDEQYF.

CDR3 sequence: CSASDAGTSGRTDTQYF. DNA of the CDR3: TGCAGTGCTAGTGACGCCGGGACTAGCGGGAGAACAGATACGCAGTATTTT. The rearrangement uses TRBV20-1 and TRBJ2-3, with 14 bases that match TRBD2. The CDR3 runs to 17 residues. V lost 3 bases and J lost 3; bases outside the gene matches: 8. CDR1 is DFQATT and CDR2 is SNEGSKA in the germline V gene (reference sequence).

The chain employs TRBV18 and TRBJ1-1; D uncertain. Trimming cost V 3 bases and J 1 base, with 9 bases left between them. CDR1 and CDR2 from the germline V gene are KGHSH and LQKENI. This CDR3 is 14 amino acids long. DNA of the CDR3: TGTGCCAGCTCACCCTTTGCAGAGAACACTGAAGCTTTCTTT. Protein sequence: CASSPFAENTEAFF.

The chain recombines TRBV30 with TRBJ1-5; 8 nucleotides line up with TRBD1. The CDR3 length is 14 residues. Germline loops: CDR1 GTSNPN, CDR2 SVGIG (reference sequence). V dropped 2 bases and J dropped 7; count of bases not matched to a gene: 7. In DNA, the CDR3 is TGTGCCTGGAGTTCAGGGGGCGCGACCCAGCCCCAGCATTTT. Translation gives CAWSSGGATQPQHF.

This clone was seen more than once but under ten times. The J gene is TRBJ1-5, the V gene TRBV6-2 or TRBV6-3; D is possibly TRBD1 (5 bases). The CDR3 loop spans 17 amino acids. The V and J ends lost 1 base and 1 base respectively, with 14 bases between them. CDR1 MNHEY and CDR2 SVGEGT come from the germline V gene. The CDR3 nucleotides are TGTGCCAGCAGTTACTTATTTGGGGGTGTGAGCAATCAGCCCCAGCATTTT. Amino acid sequence: CASSYLFGGVSNQPQHF.

The CDR3 nucleotides are TGTGCCAGCAGTTATTTCCCGGGGTCTAGCACAGATACGCAGTATTTT. Amino acids: CASSYFPGSSTDTQYF. The chain is built from TRBV6-2 or TRBV6-3 and TRBJ2-3; D perhaps matches TRBD2 (5 bases). The germline CDR1 and CDR2 sequences are MNHEY and SVGEGT. Trimming cost V 3 bases and J 0 bases, with 13 bases left between them. This CDR3 is 16 amino acids long.

V usage is TRBV3-1 (or the pseudogene TRBV3-2) and J usage is TRBJ2-3; the D gene could be TRBD1 or TRBD2 (6 bases each). Looked up from germline, CDR1 is LGHDT and CDR2 is YNNKEL (reference sequence). CDR3 length: 15 amino acids. V lost 3 bases and J lost 0, with 10 bases in between. CDR3 region: CASSHGGPSTDTQYF. Written as DNA, the CDR3 is TGTGCCAGCAGCCACGGGGGCCCTAGCACAGATACGCAGTATTTT.

The J gene is TRBJ1-2, the V gene TRBV25-1; possibly TRBD1 for D (5 bases). The germline V and J ends were trimmed by 2 bases and 0 bases, with 7 bases remaining between them. Germline CDR1 and CDR2: MGHDK and SYGVNS. The CDR3 totals 14 residues. This CDR3 reads CASSETGANYGYTF. The CDR3 DNA is TGTGCCAGCAGTGAAACAGGCGCTAACTATGGCTACACCTTC.

The J gene is TRBJ1-5, the V gene TRBV29-1; possible D gene TRBD1, 5 bases. This CDR3 is 13 amino acids long. V lost 0 bases and J 11 bases, leaving 14 bases between the germline ends. The germline V gene encodes CDR1 SQVTM and CDR2 ANQGSEA. The CDR3 coding sequence is TGCAGCGTTGAAGATCCCACCGGGGCAGCCCAGCATTTT. It encodes CSVEDPTGAAQHF. Full variable domain (remainder filled in from reference TRBV29-1 and TRBJ1-5): SAVISQKPSRDICQRGTSLTIQCQVDSQVTMMFWYRQQPGQSLTLIATANQGSEATYESGFVIDKFPISRPNLTFSTLTVSNMSPEDSSIYLCSVEDPTGAAQHFGDGTRLSIL.

The chain carries TRBV6-5 and TRBJ1-3; 7 bases agree with TRBD1. Germline-derived CDR1 and CDR2 are MNHEY and SVGAGI. This CDR3 comprises 15 residues. V lost 2 bases, J lost 6 bases, and 7 bases stayed unmatched. The CDR3 nucleotides read TGTGCCAGCAGTTACCGACAGGGTATGGCAAACACCATATATTTT. It is translated as CASSYRQGMANTIYF.

This rearrangement joins TRBV2 to TRBJ1-5; D perhaps matches TRBD1 (5 bases). Per the germline V gene, CDR1 is SNHLY and CDR2 is FYNNEI. V lost 5 bases and J lost 7, with 18 bases in between. This CDR3 has 15 amino acids. The CDR3 protein is CASSPGTGVSQPQHF. CDR3 nucleotide sequence: TGTGCCAGCAGTCCCGGGACGGGGGTGTCGCAGCCCCAGCATTTT.

In this sample, this clone turned up once. The V call is TRBV7-2, the J call TRBJ1-6, with D hard to call. Germline V lookup: CDR1 SGHTA, CDR2 FQGNSA. The CDR3 runs 13 residues. V was trimmed by 8 bases and J by 8 bases, leaving 13 bases between them. CDR3 in DNA: TGTGCCAGCCGACGACAATTGGATTCACCCCTCCACTTT. It encodes CASRRQLDSPLHF.

This chain uses TRBV2 with TRBJ2-7, with D possibly being TRBD2 (5 bases). Deletions cut 6 bases from V and 0 bases from J, with 6 bases between. Germline V gene lookup returns CDR1 SNHLY and CDR2 FYNNEI. The CDR3 contains 12 residues. The CDR3: CASSRDSYEQYF. The CDR3 DNA reads TGTGCCAGCAGCCGGGACTCCTACGAGCAGTACTTC.

The V and J genes are TRBV19 and TRBJ1-3, with D tentatively TRBD1 (6 bases). The CDR3 runs 15 residues. Germline CDR1 reads LNHDA; CDR2 reads SQIVND (reference sequence). Trimming cost V 3 bases and J 2 bases, with 11 bases left between them. CDR3: CASSMSRTAGNTIYF. For the CDR3, the DNA is TGTGCCAGTAGTATGTCCCGGACAGCTGGAAACACCATATATTTT.

DNA for the CDR3: TGTGCCAGCAGCACATTCTTGGGGAACCAGCCCCAGCATTTT. Protein sequence: CASSTFLGNQPQHF. This chain joins TRBV27 and TRBJ1-5; D uncertain. The length of the CDR3 is 14 residues. The germline CDR1 and CDR2 sequences are MNHEY and SMNVEV (reference sequence). V lost 6 bases and J 7 bases, leaving 16 bases between the germline ends.

J is TRBJ2-7 and V is TRBV7-2; 10 nucleotides match TRBD2. Germline-derived CDR1 and CDR2 are SGHTA and FQGNSA. The CDR3 contains 15 residues. The J segment lost 0 bases and the V segment lost 5 bases, leaving 4 bases of the junction unmatched. The CDR3 sequence is CASSPGLAVSYEQYF. DNA for the CDR3: TGTGCCAGCAGCCCCGGACTAGCGGTCTCCTACGAGCAGTACTTC. The whole variable domain, filled in from reference TRBV7-2 and TRBJ2-7, reads GAGVSQSPSNKVTEKGKDVELRCDPISGHTALYWYRQSLGQGLEFLIYFQGNSAPDKSGLPSDRFSAERTGGSVSTLTIQRTQQEDSAVYLCASSPGLAVSYEQYFGPGTRLTVT.

This rearrangement joins TRBV11-2 to TRBJ2-3; TRBD1 might be the D (7 bases). Germline-derived CDR1 and CDR2 are SGHAT and FQNNGV. V was shortened by 4 bases and J by 4 bases, with 15 bases between the two germline ends. The CDR3 totals 15 residues. Here the CDR3 reads CASSSEGAPPDTQYF. In DNA form, the CDR3 reads TGTGCCAGCAGCTCGGAGGGGGCGCCCCCAGATACGCAGTATTTT.

The chain is built from TRBV5-4 and TRBJ1-1, with TRBD1 matching over 7 bases. Germline V gives CDR1 SGHNT, CDR2 YYREEE (reference sequence). After removal of 0 bases from V and 10 bases from J, the junction contained 6 bases not matched to a gene. This CDR3 has 13 residues. CDR3 in amino acids: CASSLGQGEVAFF. The CDR3 region has the DNA TGTGCCAGCAGCTTGGGGCAGGGGGAGGTAGCTTTCTTT.